Described below is a single T cell receptor (beta chain) sequence and its context. The data stem from a study of blood T cell repertoires in COVID-19. Study-wide context: Both acute and convalescent COVID-19 samples were obtained from the United States, Italy and Spain. The analysed material was cDNA or gDNA that came from T cells, B-cell-depleted T cells, or PBMCs.

J lost 6 bases, V lost 5 bases, and 8 bases had no gene match. CDR1 and CDR2 (germline): SGHTA, FQGNSA. CDR3 length equals 14 residues. TCRdb keeps only in-frame clones here, not all; method: immunoSEQ multiplex PCR. In the table there are about 150,000 clones, around 87% of which are singletons. The TCR sequence derives from a woman aged 30 to 39 with acute COVID-19. The sequenced sample was PBMCs or T cells enriched from blood (not recorded which). J is TRBJ2-7 and V is TRBV7-2; TRBD1 matches 9 bases. The CDR3 sequence is CASSIRQGGIEQYF. For the CDR3, the DNA is TGTGCCAGCAGCATACGACAGGGGGGTATCGAGCAGTACTTC.